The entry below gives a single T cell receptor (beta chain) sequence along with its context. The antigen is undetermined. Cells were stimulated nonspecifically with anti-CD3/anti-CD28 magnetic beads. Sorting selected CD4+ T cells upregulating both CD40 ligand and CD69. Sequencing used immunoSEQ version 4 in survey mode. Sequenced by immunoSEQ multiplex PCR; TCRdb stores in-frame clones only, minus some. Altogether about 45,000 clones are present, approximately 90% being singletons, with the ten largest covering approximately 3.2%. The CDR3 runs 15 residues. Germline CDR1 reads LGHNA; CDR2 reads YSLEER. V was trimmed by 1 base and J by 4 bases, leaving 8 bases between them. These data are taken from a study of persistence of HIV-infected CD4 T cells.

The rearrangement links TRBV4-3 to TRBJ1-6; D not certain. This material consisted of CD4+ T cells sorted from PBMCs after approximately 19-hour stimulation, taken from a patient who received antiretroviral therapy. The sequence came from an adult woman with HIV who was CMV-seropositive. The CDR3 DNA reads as TGCGCCAGCAGCCAAGTGGACCTATATAATTCACCCCTCCACTTT. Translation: CASSQVDLYNSPLHF.